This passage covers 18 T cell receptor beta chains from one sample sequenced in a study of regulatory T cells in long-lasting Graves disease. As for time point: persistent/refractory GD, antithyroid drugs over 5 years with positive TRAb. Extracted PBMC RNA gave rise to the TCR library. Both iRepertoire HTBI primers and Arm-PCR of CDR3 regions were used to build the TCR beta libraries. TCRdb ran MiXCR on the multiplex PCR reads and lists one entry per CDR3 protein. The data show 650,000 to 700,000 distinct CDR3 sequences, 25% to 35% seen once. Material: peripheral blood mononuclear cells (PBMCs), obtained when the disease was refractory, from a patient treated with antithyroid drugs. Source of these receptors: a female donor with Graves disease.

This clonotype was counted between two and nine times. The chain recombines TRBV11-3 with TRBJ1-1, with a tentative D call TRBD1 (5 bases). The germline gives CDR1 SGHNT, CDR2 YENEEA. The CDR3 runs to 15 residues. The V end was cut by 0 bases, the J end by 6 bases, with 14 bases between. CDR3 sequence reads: CASSLDGGEAAEAFF. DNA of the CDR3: TGTGCCAGCAGCTTAGATGGGGGAGAGGCAGCTGAAGCTTTCTTT.

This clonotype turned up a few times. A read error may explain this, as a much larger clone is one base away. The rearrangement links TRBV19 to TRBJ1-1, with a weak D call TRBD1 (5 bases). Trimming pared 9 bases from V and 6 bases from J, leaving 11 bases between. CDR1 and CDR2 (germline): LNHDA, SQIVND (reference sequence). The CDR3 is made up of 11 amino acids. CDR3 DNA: TGTGCCAGCAGACAGCGGGCTGAAGCTTTCTTT. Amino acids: CASRQRAEAFF.

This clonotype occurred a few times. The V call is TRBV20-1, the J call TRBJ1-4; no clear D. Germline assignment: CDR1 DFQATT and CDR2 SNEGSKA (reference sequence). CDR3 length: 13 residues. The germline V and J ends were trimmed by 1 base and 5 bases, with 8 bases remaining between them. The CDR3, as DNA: TGCAGTGCTAGAGGATGGGAGAATGAAAAACTGTTTTTT. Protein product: CSARGWENEKLFF.

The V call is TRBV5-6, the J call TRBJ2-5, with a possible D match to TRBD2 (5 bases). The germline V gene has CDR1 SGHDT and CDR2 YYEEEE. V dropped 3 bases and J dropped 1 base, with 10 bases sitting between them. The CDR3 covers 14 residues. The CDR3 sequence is CASSWKAVQETQYF. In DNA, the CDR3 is TGTGCCAGCAGCTGGAAAGCGGTCCAAGAGACCCAGTACTTC. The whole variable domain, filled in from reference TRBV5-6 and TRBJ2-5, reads DAGVTQSPTHLIKTRGQQVTLRCSPKSGHDTVSWYQQALGQGPQFIFQYYEEEERQRGNFPDRFSGHQFPNYSSELNVNALLLGDSALYLCASSWKAVQETQYFGPGTRLLVL.

CDR3 sequence reads: CASSPDLDGEQYF. CDR3 sequence (DNA): TGTGCCAGCAGTCCCGACCTAGACGGCGAGCAGTACTTC. This sequence joins TRBV6-1 and TRBJ2-5, with D hard to call. The J call may be wrong; the DNA end is better matched by TRBJ2-7. CDR1 and CDR2 (germline): MNHNS, SASEGT. The CDR3 spans 13 residues.

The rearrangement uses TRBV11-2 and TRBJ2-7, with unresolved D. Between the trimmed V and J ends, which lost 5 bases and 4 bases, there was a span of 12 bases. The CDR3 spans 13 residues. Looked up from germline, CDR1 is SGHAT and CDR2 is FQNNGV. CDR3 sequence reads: CASSPPLGYEQYF. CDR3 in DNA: TGTGCCAGCAGCCCACCTCTAGGATACGAGCAGTACTTC. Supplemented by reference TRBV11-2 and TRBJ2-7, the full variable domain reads EAGVAQSPRYKIIEKRQSVAFWCNPISGHATLYWYQQILGQGPKLLIQFQNNGVVDDSQLPKDRFSAERLKGVDSTLKIQPAKLEDSAVYLCASSPPLGYEQYFGPGTRLTVT.

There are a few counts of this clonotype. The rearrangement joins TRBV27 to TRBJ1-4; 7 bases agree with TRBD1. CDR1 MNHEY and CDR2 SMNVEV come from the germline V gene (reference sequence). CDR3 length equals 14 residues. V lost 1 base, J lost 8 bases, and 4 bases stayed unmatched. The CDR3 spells CASSLLQGDEKLFF. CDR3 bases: TGTGCCAGCAGTTTATTGCAGGGGGACGAAAAACTGTTTTTT.

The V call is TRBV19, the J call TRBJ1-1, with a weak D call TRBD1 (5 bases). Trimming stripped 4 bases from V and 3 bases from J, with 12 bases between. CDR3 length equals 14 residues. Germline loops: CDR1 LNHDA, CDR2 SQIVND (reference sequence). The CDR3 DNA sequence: TGTGCCAGTAGTACACAGGACCCAGACACTGAAGCTTTCTTT. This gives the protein CASSTQDPDTEAFF.

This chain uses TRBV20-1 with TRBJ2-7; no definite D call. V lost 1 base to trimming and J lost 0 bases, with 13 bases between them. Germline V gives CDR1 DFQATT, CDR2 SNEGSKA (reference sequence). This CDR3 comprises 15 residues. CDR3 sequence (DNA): TGCAGTGCTAGAGTAGAGCGAAGGAACTCCTACGAGCAGTACTTC. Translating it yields CSARVERRNSYEQYF.

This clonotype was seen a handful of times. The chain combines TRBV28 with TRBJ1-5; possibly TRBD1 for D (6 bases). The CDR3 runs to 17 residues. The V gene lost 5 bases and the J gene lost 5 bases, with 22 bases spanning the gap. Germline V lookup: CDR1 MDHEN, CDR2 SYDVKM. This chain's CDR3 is CASSKIPSRGAHQPQHF. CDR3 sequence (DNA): TGTGCCAGCAGTAAAATCCCCTCTAGGGGGGCGCATCAGCCCCAGCATTTT.

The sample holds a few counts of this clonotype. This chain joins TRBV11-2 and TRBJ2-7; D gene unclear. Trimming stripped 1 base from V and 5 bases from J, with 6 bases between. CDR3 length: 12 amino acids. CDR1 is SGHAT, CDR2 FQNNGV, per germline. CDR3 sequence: CASSLAVHEQYF. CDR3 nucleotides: TGTGCCAGCAGCTTAGCCGTACACGAGCAGTACTTC.

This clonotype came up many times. The CDR3 sequence is CASSPPGQGNEKLFF. CDR3 DNA: TGTGCCAGCAGCCCCCCGGGACAGGGTAATGAAAAACTGTTTTTT. This chain connects TRBV12-3 or TRBV12-4 to TRBJ1-4; 9 bases line up with TRBD1. This CDR3 comprises 15 residues. Germline trimming cut 6 bases from V and 4 bases from J; bases unmatched to any gene: 6.

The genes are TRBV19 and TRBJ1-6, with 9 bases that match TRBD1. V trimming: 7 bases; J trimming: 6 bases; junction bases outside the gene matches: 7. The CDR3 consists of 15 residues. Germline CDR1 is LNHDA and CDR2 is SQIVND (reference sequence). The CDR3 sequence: CASTSGQGGNSPLHF. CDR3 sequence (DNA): TGTGCCAGTACCTCGGGACAGGGTGGTAATTCACCCCTCCACTTT.

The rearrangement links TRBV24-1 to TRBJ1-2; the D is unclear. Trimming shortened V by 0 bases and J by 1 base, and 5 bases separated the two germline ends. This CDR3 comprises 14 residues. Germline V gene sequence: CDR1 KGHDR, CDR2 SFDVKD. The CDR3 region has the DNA TGTGCCACCAGTGATTTGAGGTTTAACTATGGCTACACCTTC. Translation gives CATSDLRFNYGYTF.

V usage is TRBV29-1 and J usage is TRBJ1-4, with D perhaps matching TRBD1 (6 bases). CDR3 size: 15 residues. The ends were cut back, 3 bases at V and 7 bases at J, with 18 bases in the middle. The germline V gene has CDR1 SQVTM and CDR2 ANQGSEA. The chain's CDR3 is CSVDSQQGIGEKLFF. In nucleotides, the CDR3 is TGCAGCGTTGATTCTCAACAGGGCATCGGTGAAAAACTGTTTTTT.

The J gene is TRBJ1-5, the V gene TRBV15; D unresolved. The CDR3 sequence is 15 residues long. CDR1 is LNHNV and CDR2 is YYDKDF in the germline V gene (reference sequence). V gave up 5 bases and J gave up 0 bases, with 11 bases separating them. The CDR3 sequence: CATSPPENSNQPQHF. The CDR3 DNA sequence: TGTGCCACCAGCCCCCCGGAGAATAGCAATCAGCCCCAGCATTTT.

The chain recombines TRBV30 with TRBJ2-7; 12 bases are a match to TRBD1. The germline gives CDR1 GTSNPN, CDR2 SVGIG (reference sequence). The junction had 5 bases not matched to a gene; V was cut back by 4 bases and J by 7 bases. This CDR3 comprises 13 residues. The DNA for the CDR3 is TGTGCCTGGACGGGGACAGGGGGCCAGGAGCAGTACTTC. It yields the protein CAWTGTGGQEQYF.

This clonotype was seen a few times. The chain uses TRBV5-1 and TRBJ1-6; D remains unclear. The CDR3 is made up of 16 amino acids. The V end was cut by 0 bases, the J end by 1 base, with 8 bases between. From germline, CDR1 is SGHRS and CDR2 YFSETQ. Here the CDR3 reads CASSLGKRSYNSPLHF. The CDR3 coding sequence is TGCGCCAGCAGCTTGGGAAAGAGGTCCTATAATTCACCCCTCCACTTT.